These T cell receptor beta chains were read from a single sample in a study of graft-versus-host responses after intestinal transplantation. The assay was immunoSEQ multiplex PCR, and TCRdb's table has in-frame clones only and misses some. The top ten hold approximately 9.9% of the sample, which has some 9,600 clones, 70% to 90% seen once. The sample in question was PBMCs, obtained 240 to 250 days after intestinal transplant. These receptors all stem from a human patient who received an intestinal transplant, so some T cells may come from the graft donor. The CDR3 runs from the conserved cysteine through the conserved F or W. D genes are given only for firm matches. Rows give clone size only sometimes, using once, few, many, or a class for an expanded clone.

CDR3 protein: CASSFRTYEQYF; CDR3 DNA: TGTGCCAGCAGTTTTCGGACTTACGAGCAGTACTTC; J gene: TRBJ2-7; D gene: .; V gene: TRBV28; clone size: .
CDR3 protein: CAISESARLEAFF; CDR3 DNA: TGTGCCATCAGTGAGTCGGCACGACTTGAAGCTTTCTTT; J gene: TRBJ1-1; D gene: .; V gene: TRBV10-3; clone size: .
CDR3 protein: CASSLGLDGNNEQFF; CDR3 DNA: TGTGCCAGCAGTTTAGGGCTAGACGGGAACAATGAGCAGTTCTTC; J gene: TRBJ2-1; D gene: .; V gene: TRBV28; clone size: .
CDR3 protein: CASSLTLGANVLTF; CDR3 DNA: TGTGCCAGCAGTTTAACACTCGGGGCCAACGTCCTGACTTTC; J gene: TRBJ2-6; D gene: .; V gene: TRBV28; clone size: .
CDR3 protein: CAIRGGGEARNTEAFF; CDR3 DNA: TGTGCCATCAGAGGGGGCGGGGAGGCAAGGAACACTGAAGCTTTCTTT; J gene: TRBJ1-1; D gene: TRBD1; V gene: TRBV10-3; clone size: once
CDR3 protein: CAWSLGQNTGELFF; CDR3 DNA: TGTGCCTGGAGCCTTGGACAGAACACCGGGGAGCTGTTTTTT; J gene: TRBJ2-2; D gene: .; V gene: TRBV30; clone size: .
CDR3 protein: CASSLSGGAQETQYF; CDR3 DNA: TGTGCCAGCAGTTTATCGGGAGGGGCCCAAGAGACCCAGTACTTC; J gene: TRBJ2-5; D gene: TRBD2; V gene: TRBV6-5; clone size: .
CDR3 protein: CASSYTGRAGTDTQYF; CDR3 DNA: TGTGCCAGCAGTTACACCGGGAGGGCTGGCACAGATACGCAGTATTTT; J gene: TRBJ2-3; D gene: TRBD2; V gene: TRBV6-5; clone size: .
CDR3 protein: CASKGDRERGQPQHF; CDR3 DNA: TGTGCCAGCAAAGGTGACAGGGAACGAGGACAGCCCCAGCATTTT; J gene: TRBJ1-5; D gene: TRBD1; V gene: TRBV6-6; clone size: .
CDR3 protein: CASSLSASGASYNEQFF; CDR3 DNA: TGTGCCAGCAGCTTGTCGGCTAGCGGGGCCTCCTACAATGAGCAGTTCTTC; J gene: TRBJ2-1; D gene: TRBD2; V gene: TRBV5-4; clone size: .
CDR3 protein: CASSHLGGDCGYTF; CDR3 DNA: TGTGCCAGCAGCCACCTCGGGGGGGACTGTGGCTACACCTTC; J gene: TRBJ1-2; D gene: .; V gene: TRBV14; clone size: .
CDR3 protein: CASSPRAVSSYNEQFF; CDR3 DNA: TGTGCCAGCAGCCCCAGGGCAGTTAGCTCCTACAATGAGCAGTTCTTC; J gene: TRBJ2-1; D gene: .; V gene: TRBV7-9; clone size: .